This is a list of T cell receptor beta chains from one sample in a study of glioma-infiltrating T cells. TCRdb re-called the multiplex PCR reads with MiXCR, one entry per CDR3 protein. The data show some 130,000 distinct CDR3 sequences, under 30% seen once. Specimen: glioma tissue, nonneoplastic brain tissue, or PBMCs (not recorded which). The receptors were gathered from a human donor with low-grade glioma or glioblastoma, undergoing nonglioma brain surgery, or in good health (not recorded which). Both conserved end residues are part of each CDR3. Each record gives: V gene, D gene, J gene, clone size, CDR3 DNA, CDR3 protein. D genes are given only for firm matches. Expanded clones get a size class; other rows say once, few or many, or leave the size out.

v_gene: TRBV27
d_gene: TRBD1
j_gene: TRBJ1-2
abundance: many
CDR3nt: TGTGCCAGCAACCCATCTGGTTGGGGACAGAATTATGGCTACACCTTC
CDR3aa: CASNPSGWGQNYGYTF

v_gene: TRBV7-6
d_gene: .
j_gene: TRBJ2-1
abundance: many
CDR3nt: TGTGCCAGCAGCCGTGCGGCCCCGGGCTCCTACAATGAGCAGTTCTTC
CDR3aa: CASSRAAPGSYNEQFF

v_gene: TRBV7-2
d_gene: .
j_gene: TRBJ1-2
abundance: many
CDR3nt: TGTGCCAGCAGCTTAGGAGATAGAAACTATGGCTACACCTTC
CDR3aa: CASSLGDRNYGYTF

v_gene: TRBV7-6
d_gene: TRBD1
j_gene: TRBJ2-2
abundance: few
CDR3nt: TGTGCCAGCAGCAAGAGAGGGACAGGGGGAGTCGCGAACACCGGGGAGCTGTTTTTT
CDR3aa: CASSKRGTGGVANTGELFF

v_gene: TRBV20-1
d_gene: .
j_gene: TRBJ1-5
abundance: .
CDR3nt: TGCAGTGCTAGACTGGACCGCGAAGGGAGGCCCCAGCATTTT
CDR3aa: CSARLDREGRPQHF

v_gene: TRBV19
d_gene: .
j_gene: TRBJ2-3
abundance: once
CDR3nt: TGTGCCAGTAGTAACTATGCACGTAGGGTGGAAGATACGCAGTATTTT
CDR3aa: CASSNYARRVEDTQYF

v_gene: TRBV12-3/TRBV12-4
d_gene: TRBD1
j_gene: TRBJ1-1
abundance: .
CDR3nt: TGTGCCAGCAGTCCTGGACAGGGGGCGTACACTGAAGCTTTCTTT
CDR3aa: CASSPGQGAYTEAFF

v_gene: TRBV29-1
d_gene: TRBD2
j_gene: TRBJ2-5
abundance: .
CDR3nt: TGCAGCGTTGAAGATCGGGGAGGGGAGACCCAGTACTTC
CDR3aa: CSVEDRGGETQYF

v_gene: TRBV20-1
d_gene: TRBD1
j_gene: TRBJ2-5
abundance: many
CDR3nt: TGCAGTGCCCGTGACAGGGTCGAGACCCAGTACTTC
CDR3aa: CSARDRVETQYF

v_gene: TRBV25-1
d_gene: .
j_gene: TRBJ2-5
abundance: few
CDR3nt: TGTGCCAGCAGTGATGGGAGCAGGCGTGGGCGGCGAGAGACCCAGTACTTC
CDR3aa: CASSDGSRRGRRETQYF

v_gene: TRBV3-1
d_gene: .
j_gene: TRBJ2-1
abundance: many
CDR3nt: TGTGCCAGCAGCCAAGATACGGGGTTCGGGCAGTTCTTC
CDR3aa: CASSQDTGFGQFF

v_gene: TRBV20-1
d_gene: .
j_gene: TRBJ2-5
abundance: many
CDR3nt: TGCAGTGCTAGTATGTTCGGAGGGGCGTACCAAGAGACCCAGTACTTC
CDR3aa: CSASMFGGAYQETQYF

v_gene: TRBV24-1
d_gene: .
j_gene: TRBJ1-2
abundance: few
CDR3nt: TGTGCCACCAGTGATCCTGGGACCGCCTTCTATGGCTACACCTTC
CDR3aa: CATSDPGTAFYGYTF

v_gene: TRBV28
d_gene: TRBD2
j_gene: TRBJ2-5
abundance: .
CDR3nt: TGTGCCAGCAGTTTAGCGGGGGGCCAAGACACCCAGTACTTC
CDR3aa: CASSLAGGQDTQYF

v_gene: TRBV24-1
d_gene: .
j_gene: TRBJ2-3
abundance: .
CDR3nt: TGTGCCACCATTGAGGGGCAGGTTTTAGGCACAGATACGCAGTATTTT
CDR3aa: CATIEGQVLGTDTQYF

v_gene: TRBV19
d_gene: TRBD1
j_gene: TRBJ1-5
abundance: few
CDR3nt: TGTGCCAGTAGACGGGACAGTACCCTCAATCAGCCCCAGCATTTT
CDR3aa: CASRRDSTLNQPQHF

v_gene: TRBV20-1
d_gene: .
j_gene: TRBJ1-5
abundance: .
CDR3nt: .
CDR3aa: CSARDSPREEGFLWNQPQHF

v_gene: TRBV28
d_gene: TRBD1
j_gene: TRBJ1-4
abundance: .
CDR3nt: TGTGCCAGCAGTTTAATGGGGACGGGACAGGGGGGTGAAAAACTGTTTTTT
CDR3aa: CASSLMGTGQGGEKLFF

v_gene: TRBV4-2
d_gene: TRBD1
j_gene: TRBJ1-1
abundance: many
CDR3nt: TGTGCCAGCAGCCTCAGACAGGGAGACACTGAAGCTTTCTTT
CDR3aa: CASSLRQGDTEAFF

v_gene: TRBV14
d_gene: .
j_gene: TRBJ2-1
abundance: few
CDR3nt: TGTGCCAGCAGCCATGGGACAAGAACCAATGAGCAGTTCTTC
CDR3aa: CASSHGTRTNEQFF

v_gene: TRBV12-3/TRBV12-4
d_gene: .
j_gene: TRBJ2-3
abundance: few
CDR3nt: TGTGCCAGCAGTTTTTGGGGGCGCGGGTCAGATACGCAGTATTTT
CDR3aa: CASSFWGRGSDTQYF

v_gene: TRBV6-1
d_gene: .
j_gene: TRBJ1-1
abundance: many
CDR3nt: TGTGCCAGCAGTTACGCGGGGCTAATGAACACTGAAGCTTTCTTT
CDR3aa: CASSYAGLMNTEAFF

v_gene: TRBV20-1
d_gene: TRBD1
j_gene: TRBJ2-5
abundance: .
CDR3nt: TGCAGTGTTCCGGGACAGGGGGAAGAGACCCAGTACTTC
CDR3aa: CSVPGQGEETQYF

v_gene: TRBV16
d_gene: .
j_gene: TRBJ2-5
abundance: few
CDR3nt: TGTGCCAGCAGCCAATCTTACGGGGCGATACAAGAGACCCAGTACTTC
CDR3aa: CASSQSYGAIQETQYF

v_gene: TRBV20-1
d_gene: .
j_gene: TRBJ1-6
abundance: many
CDR3nt: TGCAGTGCTAGAGAGGGGGGGATTAATTCACCCCTCCACTTT
CDR3aa: CSAREGGINSPLHF

v_gene: TRBV7-6
d_gene: TRBD1
j_gene: TRBJ2-1
abundance: few
CDR3nt: TGTGCCAGCAGCTTAGCTGGGGGGACAGGGGGCGTTGAGCAGTTCTTC
CDR3aa: CASSLAGGTGGVEQFF

v_gene: TRBV20-1
d_gene: .
j_gene: TRBJ1-3
abundance: many
CDR3nt: TGCAGTGCCGAGTCCGCGAGGGGAAGCTCTGGAAACACCATATATTTT
CDR3aa: CSAESARGSSGNTIYF

v_gene: TRBV20-1
d_gene: .
j_gene: TRBJ2-1
abundance: many
CDR3nt: TGCAGTGCCCCGCATGGGATCCATGAGCAGTTCTTC
CDR3aa: CSAPHGIHEQFF